A selection of T cell receptor beta chains follows, all from one sample in a study of T-cell reconstitution after alpha-beta-depleted transplantation in children. One entry per CDR3 protein results from TCRdb running MiXCR on the PCR reads. The sample lists hundreds of thousands of distinct CDR3 sequences; around 13% were seen once. The sample in question was PBMCs, mostly from graft donor cells, obtained 360 days after TCRalphabeta/CD19-depleted stem cell transplant. Receptors were obtained from a male patient younger than 18 who had a stem cell transplant for acute myeloid leukemia, so the T cells may come from the graft donor. Both conserved end residues are part of each CDR3. The D gene is left open where the match is weak. Not every row has a clone size; where given, it reads once, few, many or a size class.

d_call: -
v_call: TRBV7-2
j_call: TRBJ2-7
clone_size: -
cdr3_aa: CASSTGTLTPYEQYF
cdr3_nt: TGTGCCAGCAGCACCGGGACGCTTACCCCCTACGAGCAGTACTTC

d_call: -
v_call: TRBV20-1
j_call: TRBJ2-1
clone_size: -
cdr3_aa: CSAPPGAYYNEQFF
cdr3_nt: TGCAGTGCTCCCCCTGGGGCCTATTACAATGAGCAGTTCTTC

d_call: -
v_call: TRBV27
j_call: TRBJ2-2
clone_size: -
cdr3_aa: CASSLRKQSNTGELFF
cdr3_nt: TGTGCCAGCAGTTTAAGGAAACAGTCGAACACCGGGGAGCTGTTTTTT

d_call: TRBD2
v_call: TRBV6-2/TRBV6-3
j_call: TRBJ2-1
clone_size: many
cdr3_aa: CASSYGFSGKWEQFF
cdr3_nt: TGTGCCAGCAGTTACGGTTTTAGCGGGAAGTGGGAGCAGTTCTTC

d_call: -
v_call: TRBV7-8
j_call: TRBJ2-2
clone_size: few
cdr3_aa: CASKKGGLPGRRELFF
cdr3_nt: TGTGCCAGCAAGAAAGGGGGGCTCCCGGGTAGAAGAGAGCTGTTTTTT

d_call: TRBD2
v_call: TRBV7-2
j_call: TRBJ2-1
clone_size: -
cdr3_aa: CASSLGAGGEFF
cdr3_nt: TGTGCCAGCAGCTTAGGAGCGGGAGGGGAGTTCTTC

d_call: TRBD2
v_call: TRBV9
j_call: TRBJ2-5
clone_size: many
cdr3_aa: CASSVGTTQETQYF
cdr3_nt: TGTGCCAGCAGCGTGGGGACTACACAAGAGACCCAGTACTTC

d_call: -
v_call: TRBV30
j_call: TRBJ1-3
clone_size: -
cdr3_aa: CAWGADSKMNTIYF
cdr3_nt: TGTGCCTGGGGGGCAGACAGTAAGATGAACACCATATATTTT

d_call: TRBD2
v_call: TRBV7-9
j_call: TRBJ2-3
clone_size: few
cdr3_aa: CASSPPAGRVKDTQYF
cdr3_nt: TGTGCCAGCAGCCCCCCGGCAGGGAGGGTTAAGGATACGCAGTATTTT

d_call: TRBD2
v_call: TRBV27
j_call: TRBJ2-7
clone_size: few
cdr3_aa: CASSPYTGLAGGEQYF
cdr3_nt: TGTGCCAGCAGTCCGTATACTGGACTAGCGGGAGGCGAGCAGTACTTC

d_call: TRBD1
v_call: TRBV27
j_call: TRBJ2-1
clone_size: -
cdr3_aa: CASSLPGQGYNEQFF
cdr3_nt: TGTGCCAGCAGTTTACCGGGACAGGGTTACAATGAGCAGTTCTTC